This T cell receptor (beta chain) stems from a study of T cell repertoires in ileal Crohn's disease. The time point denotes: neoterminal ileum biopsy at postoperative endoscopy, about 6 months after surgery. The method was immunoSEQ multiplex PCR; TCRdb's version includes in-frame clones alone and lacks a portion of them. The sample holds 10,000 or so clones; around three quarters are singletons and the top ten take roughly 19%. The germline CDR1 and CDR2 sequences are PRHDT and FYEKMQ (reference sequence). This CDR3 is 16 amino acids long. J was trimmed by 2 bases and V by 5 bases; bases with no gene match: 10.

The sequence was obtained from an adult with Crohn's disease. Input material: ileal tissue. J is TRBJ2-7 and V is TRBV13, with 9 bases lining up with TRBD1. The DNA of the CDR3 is TGTGCCAGCAGCAGAATAAGGACAGGGGTAACCTACGAGCAGTACTTC. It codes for CASSRIRTGVTYEQYF.